The T cell receptor (beta chain) described here comes from a study of a mutant IDH1 vaccine in newly diagnosed glioma. Background on the study: Eight vaccine doses were administered to patients at weeks 1, 3, 5, 7, 11, 15, 19 and 23.

Here immunoSEQ multiplex PCR was the method, and the copy in TCRdb shows in-frame clones only, minus some. The sample shows around 65,000 clones, 80% of them seen only once. The time point denotes: week 11, during vaccination. One vaccine dose held 300 ug of mutant IDH1 20-mer peptide and came with topical imiquimod. Between the trimmed V and J ends, which lost 4 bases and 0 bases, there was a span of 10 bases. The CDR3 runs to 14 residues. Looked up from germline, CDR1 is SGHKS and CDR2 is YYEKEE (reference sequence). Note on this clone: What it recognizes is unknown.

The sample in question was PBMCs, obtained from a glioma patient whose treatment included an IDH1 peptide vaccine. The source of this sequence is a man between 50 and 59 years old with glioma. This chain joins TRBV5-5 and TRBJ1-1; a weak D match, TRBD1 (5 bases). The CDR3 is CASSVTAMNTEAFF. CDR3 in DNA: TGTGCCAGCAGCGTGACAGCGATGAACACTGAAGCTTTCTTT.